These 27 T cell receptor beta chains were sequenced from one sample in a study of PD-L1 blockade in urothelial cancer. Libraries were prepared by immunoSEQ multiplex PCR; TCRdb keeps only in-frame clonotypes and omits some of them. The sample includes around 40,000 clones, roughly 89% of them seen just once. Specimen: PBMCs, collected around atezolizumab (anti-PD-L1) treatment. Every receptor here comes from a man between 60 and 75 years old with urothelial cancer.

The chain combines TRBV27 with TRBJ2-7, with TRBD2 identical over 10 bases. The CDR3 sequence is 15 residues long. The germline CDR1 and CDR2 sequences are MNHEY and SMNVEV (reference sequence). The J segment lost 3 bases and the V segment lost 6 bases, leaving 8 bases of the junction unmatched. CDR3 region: CASSMNSGGSYEQYF. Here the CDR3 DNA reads TGTGCCAGCAGCATGAATAGCGGGGGGAGCTACGAGCAGTACTTC.

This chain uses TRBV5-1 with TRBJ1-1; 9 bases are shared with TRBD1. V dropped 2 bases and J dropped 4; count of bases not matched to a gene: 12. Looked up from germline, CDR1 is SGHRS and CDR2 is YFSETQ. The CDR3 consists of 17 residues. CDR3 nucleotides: TGCGCCAGCAGCTTAGACGGCGGGACAGGGTTGGCCACTGAAGCTTTCTTT. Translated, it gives CASSLDGGTGLATEAFF.

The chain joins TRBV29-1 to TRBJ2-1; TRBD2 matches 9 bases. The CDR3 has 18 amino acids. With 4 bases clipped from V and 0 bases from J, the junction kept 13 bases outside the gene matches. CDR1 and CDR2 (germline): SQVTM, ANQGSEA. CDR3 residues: CSVVRLAGYASSYNEQFF. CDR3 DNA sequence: TGCAGCGTTGTCCGCCTAGCGGGATATGCGAGCTCCTACAATGAGCAGTTCTTC.

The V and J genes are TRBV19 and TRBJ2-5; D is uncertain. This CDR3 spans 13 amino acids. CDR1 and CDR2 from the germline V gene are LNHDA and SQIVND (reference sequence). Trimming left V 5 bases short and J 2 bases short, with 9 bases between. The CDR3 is CASSFPGQETQYF. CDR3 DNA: TGTGCCAGTAGTTTCCCCGGGCAAGAGACCCAGTACTTC.

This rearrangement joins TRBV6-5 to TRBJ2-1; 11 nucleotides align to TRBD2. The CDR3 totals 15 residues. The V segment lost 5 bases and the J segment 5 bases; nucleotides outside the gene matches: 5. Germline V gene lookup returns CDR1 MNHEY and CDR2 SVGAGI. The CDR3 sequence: CASSRLAGTDNEQFF. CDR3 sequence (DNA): TGTGCCAGCAGTCGACTAGCGGGGACGGACAATGAGCAGTTCTTC.

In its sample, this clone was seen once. The DNA for the CDR3 is TGTGCCAGCGGCCCGCGGACAGGGAACACTGAAGCTTTCTTT. It yields the protein CASGPRTGNTEAFF. The chain has TRBV6-5 and TRBJ1-1, with 7 bases matching TRBD1. Germline CDR1 is MNHEY and CDR2 is SVGAGI. The V segment lost 8 bases and the J segment 1 base; nucleotides outside the gene matches: 7. CDR3 size: 14 residues.

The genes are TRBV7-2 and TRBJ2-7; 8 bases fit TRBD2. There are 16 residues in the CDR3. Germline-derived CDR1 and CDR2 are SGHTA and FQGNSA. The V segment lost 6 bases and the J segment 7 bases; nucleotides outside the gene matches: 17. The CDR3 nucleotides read TGTGCCAGCAGTCAAGGGTCGGGGGGGCGCCAGGGGGAGCAGTACTTC. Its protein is CASSQGSGGRQGEQYF.

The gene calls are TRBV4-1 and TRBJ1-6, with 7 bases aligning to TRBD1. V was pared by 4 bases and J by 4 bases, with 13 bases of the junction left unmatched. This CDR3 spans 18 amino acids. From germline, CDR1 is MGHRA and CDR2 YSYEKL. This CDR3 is CASSRAQKGASYNSPLHF. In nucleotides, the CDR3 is TGCGCCAGCAGCCGCGCACAAAAGGGGGCTTCGTATAATTCACCCCTCCACTTT.

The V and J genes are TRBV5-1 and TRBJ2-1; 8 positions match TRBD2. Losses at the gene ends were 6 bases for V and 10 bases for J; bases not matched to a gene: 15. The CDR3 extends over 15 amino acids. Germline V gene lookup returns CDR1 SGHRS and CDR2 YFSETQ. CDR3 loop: CASTPPGLELEEQFF. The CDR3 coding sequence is TGCGCCAGCACCCCGCCGGGACTAGAGCTAGAGGAGCAGTTCTTC. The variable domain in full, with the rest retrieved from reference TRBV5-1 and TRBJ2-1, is KAGVTQTPRYLIKTRGQQVTLSCSPISGHRSVSWYQQTPGQGLQFLFEYFSETQRNKGNFPGRFSGRQFSNSRSEMNVSTLELGDSALYLCASTPPGLELEEQFFGPGTRLTVL.

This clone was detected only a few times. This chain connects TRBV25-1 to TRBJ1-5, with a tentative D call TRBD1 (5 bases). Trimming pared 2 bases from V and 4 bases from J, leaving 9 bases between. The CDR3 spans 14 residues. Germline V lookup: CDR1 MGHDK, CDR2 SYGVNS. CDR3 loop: CASSESGGNQPQHF. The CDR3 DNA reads TGTGCCAGCAGTGAAAGTGGGGGGAATCAGCCCCAGCATTTT.

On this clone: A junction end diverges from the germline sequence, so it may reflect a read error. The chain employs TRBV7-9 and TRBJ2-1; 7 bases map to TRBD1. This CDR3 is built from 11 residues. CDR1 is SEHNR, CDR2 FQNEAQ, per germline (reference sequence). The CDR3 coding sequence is TGTGCCAGCAGCTCAGAGGGACAGTTGCTCTTC. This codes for CASSSEGQLLF.

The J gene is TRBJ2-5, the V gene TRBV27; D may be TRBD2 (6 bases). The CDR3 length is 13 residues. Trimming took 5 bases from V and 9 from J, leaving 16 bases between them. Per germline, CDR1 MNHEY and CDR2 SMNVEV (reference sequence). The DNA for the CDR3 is TGTGCCAGCAGTGTAGGGACTGGCGGGGCCCAGTACTTC. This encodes CASSVGTGGAQYF.

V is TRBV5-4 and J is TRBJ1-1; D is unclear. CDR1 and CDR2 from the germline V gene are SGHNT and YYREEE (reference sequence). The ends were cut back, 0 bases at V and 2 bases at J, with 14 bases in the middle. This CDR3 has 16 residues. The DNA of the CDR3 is TGTGCCAGCAGCTTGGGGCAGACTAGACTAAACACTGAAGCTTTCTTT. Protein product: CASSLGQTRLNTEAFF.

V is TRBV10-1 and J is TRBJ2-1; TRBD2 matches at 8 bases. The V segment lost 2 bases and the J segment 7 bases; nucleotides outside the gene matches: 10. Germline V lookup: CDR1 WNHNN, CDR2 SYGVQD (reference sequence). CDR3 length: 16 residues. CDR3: CASSEISGAARNEQFF. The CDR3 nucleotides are TGCGCCAGCAGTGAGATTAGCGGGGCCGCTCGTAATGAGCAGTTCTTC.

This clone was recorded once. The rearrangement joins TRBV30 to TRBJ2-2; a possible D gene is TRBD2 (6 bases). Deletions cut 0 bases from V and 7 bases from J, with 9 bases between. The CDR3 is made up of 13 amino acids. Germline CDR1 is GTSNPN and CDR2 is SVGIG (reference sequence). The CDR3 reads CAWSVLGGGELFF. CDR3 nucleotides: TGTGCCTGGAGTGTACTCGGGGGCGGGGAGCTGTTTTTT.

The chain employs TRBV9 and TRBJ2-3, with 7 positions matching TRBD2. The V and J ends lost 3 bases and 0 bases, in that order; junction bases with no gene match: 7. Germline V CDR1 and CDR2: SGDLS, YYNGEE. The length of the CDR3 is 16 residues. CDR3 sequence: CASSERGVPSTDTQYF. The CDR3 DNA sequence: TGTGCCAGCAGCGAGCGGGGCGTCCCTAGCACAGATACGCAGTATTTT.

Here the CDR3 DNA reads TGTGCCAGCAGTTACCGGAGGGCCGGGGGTGAGCAGTTCTTC. Translating it yields CASSYRRAGGEQFF. This chain joins TRBV6-6 and TRBJ2-1, with D possibly being TRBD2 (6 bases). V was pared by 2 bases and J by 9 bases, with 14 bases between. The CDR3 loop spans 14 amino acids. Germline values: CDR1 MNHNY, CDR2 SVGAGI (reference sequence).

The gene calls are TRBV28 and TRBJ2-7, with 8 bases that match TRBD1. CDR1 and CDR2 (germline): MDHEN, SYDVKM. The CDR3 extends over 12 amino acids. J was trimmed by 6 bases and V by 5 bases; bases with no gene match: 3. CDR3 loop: CASSRTGIEQYF. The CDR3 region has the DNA TGTGCCAGCAGTCGGACAGGGATCGAGCAGTACTTC.

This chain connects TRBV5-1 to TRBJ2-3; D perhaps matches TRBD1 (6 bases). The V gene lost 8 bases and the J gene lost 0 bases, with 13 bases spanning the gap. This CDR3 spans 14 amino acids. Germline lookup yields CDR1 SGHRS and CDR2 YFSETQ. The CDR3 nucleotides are TGCGCCAGTTACCCTGGACAGAGCACAGATACGCAGTATTTT. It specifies CASYPGQSTDTQYF.

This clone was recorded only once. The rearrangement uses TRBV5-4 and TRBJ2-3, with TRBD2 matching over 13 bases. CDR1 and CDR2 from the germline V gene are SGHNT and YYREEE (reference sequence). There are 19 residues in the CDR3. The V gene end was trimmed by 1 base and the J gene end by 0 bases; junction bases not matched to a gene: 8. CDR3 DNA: TGTGCCAGCAGCTTGCGGACTAGCGGGGGCCTTTCTAGCACAGATACGCAGTATTTT. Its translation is CASSLRTSGGLSSTDTQYF.

This CDR3 is CASSPRGPGADTQYF. In nucleotides, the CDR3 is TGTGCCAGCAGCCCCAGGGGGCCCGGGGCAGATACGCAGTATTTT. This rearrangement joins TRBV5-4 to TRBJ2-3; TRBD1 matches at 8 bases. The J segment lost 4 bases and the V segment lost 4 bases, leaving 8 bases of the junction unmatched. This CDR3 spans 15 amino acids. The germline V gene encodes CDR1 SGHNT and CDR2 YYREEE (reference sequence).

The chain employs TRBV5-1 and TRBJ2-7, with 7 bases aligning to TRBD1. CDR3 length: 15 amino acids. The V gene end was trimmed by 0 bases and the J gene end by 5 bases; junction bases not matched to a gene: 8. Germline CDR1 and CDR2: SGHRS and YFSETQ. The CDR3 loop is CASSLGQGEFNEQYF. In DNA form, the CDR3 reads TGCGCCAGCAGCTTGGGGCAGGGGGAGTTCAACGAGCAGTACTTC.

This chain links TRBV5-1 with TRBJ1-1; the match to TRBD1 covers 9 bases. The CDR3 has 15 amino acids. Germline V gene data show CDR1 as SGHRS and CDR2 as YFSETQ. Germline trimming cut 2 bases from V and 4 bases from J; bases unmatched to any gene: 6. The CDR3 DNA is TGCGCCAGCAGCTTCTCCGGGACAGGGAGCACTGAAGCTTTCTTT. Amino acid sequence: CASSFSGTGSTEAFF.

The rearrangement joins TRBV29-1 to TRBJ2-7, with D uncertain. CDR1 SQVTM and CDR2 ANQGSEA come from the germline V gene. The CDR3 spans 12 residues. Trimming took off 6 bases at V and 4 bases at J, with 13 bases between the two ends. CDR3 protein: CSVGGPPYEQYF. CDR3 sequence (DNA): TGCAGCGTCGGTGGGCCTCCATACGAGCAGTACTTC.

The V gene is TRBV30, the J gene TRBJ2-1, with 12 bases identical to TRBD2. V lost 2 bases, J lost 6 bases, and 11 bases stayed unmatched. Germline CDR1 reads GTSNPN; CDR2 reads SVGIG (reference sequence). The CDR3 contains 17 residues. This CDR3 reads CAWSPGTSGPASNEQFF. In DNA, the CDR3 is TGTGCCTGGAGTCCCGGGACTAGCGGGCCGGCCAGCAATGAGCAGTTCTTC. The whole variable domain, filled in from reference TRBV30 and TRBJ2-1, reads SQTIHQWPATLVQPVGSPLSLECTVEGTSNPNLYWYRQAAGRGLQLLFYSVGIGQISSEVPQNLSASRPQDRQFILSSKKLLLSDSGFYLCAWSPGTSGPASNEQFFGPGTRLTVL.

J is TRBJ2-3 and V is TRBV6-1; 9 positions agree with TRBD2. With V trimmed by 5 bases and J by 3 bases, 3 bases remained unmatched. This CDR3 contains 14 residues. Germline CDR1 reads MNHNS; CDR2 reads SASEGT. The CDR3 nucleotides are TGTGCCAGCAGTAGTAGCGGGAGAACAGATACGCAGTATTTT. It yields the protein CASSSSGRTDTQYF.

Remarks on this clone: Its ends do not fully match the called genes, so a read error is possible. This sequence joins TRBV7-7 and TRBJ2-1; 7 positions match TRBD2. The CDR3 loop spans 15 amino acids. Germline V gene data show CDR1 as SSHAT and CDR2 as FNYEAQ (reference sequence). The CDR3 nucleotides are TGTGCTAGCAGCTTAGGGCCGGGAGGTCCCAATGAGCAGTTCTTC. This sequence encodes CASSLGPGGPNEQFF.